This is a list of T cell receptor beta chains from one sample in a study of cytomegalovirus exposure and HLA in healthy donors. Profiled with immunoSEQ multiplex PCR; TCRdb holds only in-frame clones, not every one. Of over 120,000 clones in the sample, about 91% were seen once. The source material was PBMCs. The receptors shown here come from a man aged 18 to 30 in good health and CMV-seropositive. The CDR3 runs from the conserved cysteine through the conserved F or W. The D gene is left open where the match is weak. Where a row states a size, it is once, few, many or the class of an expanded clone; other rows omit it.

D gene: TRBD2; J gene: TRBJ2-7; clone size: .; V gene: TRBV27; CDR3 DNA: TGTGCCAGCAGTTTATTGACTAGCGGGAGCTACGAGCAGTACTTC; CDR3 protein: CASSLLTSGSYEQYF
D gene: .; J gene: TRBJ2-2; clone size: .; V gene: TRBV7-9; CDR3 DNA: TGTGCCAGCAGCACAGGTACCGGGGAGCTGTTTTTT; CDR3 protein: CASSTGTGELFF
D gene: .; J gene: TRBJ1-1; clone size: .; V gene: TRBV7-8; CDR3 DNA: TGTGCCAGCAGCTTGCAGGCGCGATCGGACACTGAAGCTTTCTTT; CDR3 protein: CASSLQARSDTEAFF
D gene: TRBD1; J gene: TRBJ1-1; clone size: .; V gene: TRBV7-9; CDR3 DNA: TGTGCCAGCAGCTTAGAACAGGGGGCGACTGAAGCTTTCTTT; CDR3 protein: CASSLEQGATEAFF
D gene: TRBD1; J gene: TRBJ2-3; clone size: .; V gene: TRBV2; CDR3 DNA: TGTGCCAGCACTACAGGGGGCGGGCTCCATACGCAGTATTTT; CDR3 protein: CASTTGGGLHTQYF
D gene: .; J gene: TRBJ1-1; clone size: .; V gene: TRBV30; CDR3 DNA: TGTGCCTGGATCACACAGGGTATAGGTACTGAAGCTTTCTTT; CDR3 protein: CAWITQGIGTEAFF
D gene: TRBD2; J gene: TRBJ2-7; clone size: .; V gene: TRBV7-9; CDR3 DNA: TGTGCCAGCAGCTTAGTAATTGGGACTAGCGGGTACGAGCAGTACTTC; CDR3 protein: CASSLVIGTSGYEQYF
D gene: .; J gene: TRBJ1-4; clone size: .; V gene: TRBV30; CDR3 DNA: TGTGCCTGGAGGAAACCGAGTAATGAAAAACTGTTTTTT; CDR3 protein: CAWRKPSNEKLFF
D gene: TRBD2; J gene: TRBJ2-7; clone size: .; V gene: TRBV11-2; CDR3 DNA: TGTGCCAGCAGCACCGGGGGGATCTACGAGCAGTACTTC; CDR3 protein: CASSTGGIYEQYF
D gene: .; J gene: TRBJ1-3; clone size: .; V gene: TRBV28; CDR3 DNA: TGTGCCAGCAGGCAGGGCTCTGGAAACACCATATATTTT; CDR3 protein: CASRQGSGNTIYF
D gene: TRBD1; J gene: TRBJ2-5; clone size: .; V gene: TRBV5-6; CDR3 DNA: TGTGCCAGCAGCAGGGCAGGGGGTTCCCAAGAGACCCAGTACTTC; CDR3 protein: CASSRAGGSQETQYF
D gene: .; J gene: TRBJ1-2; clone size: .; V gene: TRBV25-1; CDR3 DNA: TGTGCCAGCAGAGAGGATGCGGGCTACACCTTC; CDR3 protein: CASREDAGYTF
D gene: .; J gene: TRBJ2-1; clone size: .; V gene: TRBV29-1; CDR3 DNA: TGCAGCGTTGTCAGGACCTACAATGAGCAGTTCTTC; CDR3 protein: CSVVRTYNEQFF
D gene: TRBD1; J gene: TRBJ2-7; clone size: .; V gene: TRBV18; CDR3 DNA: TGTGCCAGCTCACCACCTATTTCAGGGGGCTACGAGCAGTACTTC; CDR3 protein: CASSPPISGGYEQYF
D gene: .; J gene: TRBJ2-2; clone size: .; V gene: TRBV6-1; CDR3 DNA: TGTGCCAGCAGCCACGGACTACTGAACACCGGGGAGCTGTTTTTT; CDR3 protein: CASSHGLLNTGELFF
D gene: TRBD1; J gene: TRBJ1-5; clone size: .; V gene: TRBV7-8; CDR3 DNA: TGTGCCAGCAGCCCAGACAGGGGGCAATATCAGCCCCAGCATTTT; CDR3 protein: CASSPDRGQYQPQHF
D gene: TRBD1; J gene: TRBJ1-2; clone size: .; V gene: TRBV6-5; CDR3 DNA: TGTGCCAGCAGCCCAGGAGGGCAGGGGGGCGGCTACACCTTC; CDR3 protein: CASSPGGQGGGYTF
D gene: TRBD2; J gene: TRBJ2-1; clone size: once; V gene: TRBV11-1; CDR3 DNA: TGTGCCAGCAGCTTAGGCCTCCAGCTAGCGGGAGTTTACAATGAGCAGTTCTTC; CDR3 protein: CASSLGLQLAGVYNEQFF
D gene: TRBD1; J gene: TRBJ1-1; clone size: .; V gene: TRBV28; CDR3 DNA: TGTGCCAGCCAGGGGACAGCCAACACTGAAGCTTTCTTT; CDR3 protein: CASQGTANTEAFF
D gene: .; J gene: TRBJ2-1; clone size: .; V gene: TRBV28; CDR3 DNA: TGTGCCAGCACTTTACAGCAGGGGCGCCATGAGCAGTTCTTC; CDR3 protein: CASTLQQGRHEQFF
D gene: .; J gene: TRBJ2-7; clone size: .; V gene: TRBV5-5; CDR3 DNA: TGTGCCAGCAGCTTGGGATTCACAGGGCCAAGCTACGAGCAGTACTTC; CDR3 protein: CASSLGFTGPSYEQYF
D gene: .; J gene: TRBJ1-2; clone size: .; V gene: TRBV19; CDR3 DNA: TGTGCCAGTAACCTGGGCTACGACTATGGCTACACCTTC; CDR3 protein: CASNLGYDYGYTF
D gene: TRBD1; J gene: TRBJ1-1; clone size: .; V gene: TRBV5-4; CDR3 DNA: TGTGCCAGCAGCTTGAACAGGGGCACTGAAGCTTTCTTT; CDR3 protein: CASSLNRGTEAFF
D gene: TRBD1; J gene: TRBJ1-2; clone size: .; V gene: TRBV7-2; CDR3 DNA: TGTGCCAGCAGCTTAAGGGCAGGGGGAACCTATGGCTACACCTTC; CDR3 protein: CASSLRAGGTYGYTF
D gene: TRBD2; J gene: TRBJ2-1; clone size: once; V gene: TRBV7-9; CDR3 DNA: TGTGCCAGCAGCCCGGGACTAGCGGGGGGCCATGAGCAGTTCTTC; CDR3 protein: CASSPGLAGGHEQFF
D gene: .; J gene: TRBJ2-7; clone size: once; V gene: TRBV28; CDR3 DNA: TGTGCCAGCCGGGACTCAGGCTCCTACGAGCAGTACTTC; CDR3 protein: CASRDSGSYEQYF